This passage covers 20 T cell receptor beta chains from one sample sequenced in a study of cytotoxic CD8 clonotypes in ibrutinib-treated CLL. Profiled with immunoSEQ multiplex PCR; TCRdb holds only in-frame clones, not every one. Among about 85,000 clones listed, roughly 77% were seen once. Sequencing was performed on PBMCs, taken after 12 months of ibrutinib treatment. The source of these receptors is a human donor with chronic lymphocytic leukemia.

In its sample, this clone was seen a few times. CDR3 sequence (DNA): TGTGCCAGCAGCCCTTCAGGGGGGGCCCAGAAGGGCTACACCTTC. This encodes CASSPSGGAQKGYTF. The chain employs TRBV6-6 and TRBJ1-2; 7 positions match TRBD1. This CDR3 spans 15 amino acids. Germline lookup yields CDR1 MNHNY and CDR2 SVGAGI (reference sequence). Unmatched junction bases numbered 15, after V lost 6 bases and J lost 8 bases.

The chain uses TRBV29-1 and TRBJ2-7; possible D gene TRBD1, 7 bases. Germline CDR1 SQVTM, CDR2 ANQGSEA. The CDR3 totals 19 residues. Trimming stripped 7 bases from V and 0 bases from J, with 31 bases between. The CDR3 DNA reads TGCAGCGCCCGGGAGACAGGGTCGAGAGGTGTGGGTAACTCCTACGAGCAGTACTTC. Translated, it gives CSARETGSRGVGNSYEQYF.

The chain uses TRBV11-1 and TRBJ2-2, with D perhaps given as TRBD1 or TRBD2 (5 bases each). CDR1 and CDR2 from the germline V gene are SGHAT and FQDESV (reference sequence). The CDR3 has 15 amino acids. The V end was cut by 0 bases, the J end by 2 bases, with 7 bases between. CDR3 DNA sequence: TGTGCCAGCAGCTTAGCGGGGACCAACACCGGGGAGCTGTTTTTT. It yields the protein CASSLAGTNTGELFF.

The CDR3 DNA sequence: TGTGCCAGCAGTGAGACAGGGTGGGGCCGTGGGGACATTCAGTACTTC. Encoded protein: CASSETGWGRGDIQYF. The chain employs TRBV25-1 and TRBJ2-4; TRBD1 matches at 7 bases. This CDR3 is 16 amino acids long. The junction had 13 bases not matched to a gene; V was cut back by 3 bases and J by 8 bases. From germline, CDR1 is MGHDK and CDR2 SYGVNS.

The genes are TRBV5-1 and TRBJ2-3; 8 bases fit TRBD1. The germline V gene encodes CDR1 SGHRS and CDR2 YFSETQ. The CDR3 runs 15 residues. Trimming removed 5 bases from V and 4 bases from J; junction bases left unmatched: 9. Here the CDR3 DNA reads TGCGCCAGCAGTGCTGGACAGGGCGGCGCAGATACGCAGTATTTT. Residues: CASSAGQGGADTQYF.

The CDR3 DNA follows: TGTGCCAGCTTCGGGACGCGGACAAACACCATATATTTT. It encodes CASFGTRTNTIYF. This chain links TRBV18 with TRBJ1-3; a possible D gene is TRBD1 (5 bases). Germline CDR1 is KGHSH and CDR2 is LQKENI. V was pared by 7 bases and J by 6 bases, with 13 bases between. The CDR3 is made up of 13 amino acids.

Here the CDR3 reads CASSKTRPGELFF. CDR3 in DNA: TGTGCCAGCAGCAAAACCCGGCCGGGGGAGCTGTTTTTT. The chain couples TRBV28 to TRBJ2-2; D gene unclear. Per germline, CDR1 MDHEN and CDR2 SYDVKM. The V gene lost 6 bases and the J gene lost 8 bases, with 13 bases spanning the gap. The CDR3 loop spans 13 amino acids.

The chain joins TRBV15 to TRBJ2-5, with 7 positions matching TRBD1. The CDR3 consists of 13 residues. Per the germline V gene, CDR1 is LNHNV and CDR2 is YYDKDF (reference sequence). The V and J ends lost 2 bases and 6 bases, in that order; junction bases with no gene match: 3. CDR3: CATSRTGVQTQYF. The CDR3 region has the DNA TGTGCCACCAGCAGAACAGGGGTCCAGACCCAGTACTTC. The full variable domain, rest sourced from reference TRBV15 and TRBJ2-5, is DAMVIQNPRYQVTQFGKPVTLSCSQTLNHNVMYWYQQKSSQAPKLLFHYYDKDFNNEADTPDNFQSRRPNTSFCFLDIRSPGLGDTAMYLCATSRTGVQTQYFGPGTRLLVL.

As DNA, the CDR3 is TGTGCCAGCAGTTTATACGAGCAGTACTTC. Its protein is CASSLYEQYF. The rearrangement uses TRBV28 and TRBJ2-7; the D is unclear. V was pared by 1 base and J by 5 bases, with 0 bases between. This CDR3 is 10 amino acids long. CDR1 is MDHEN and CDR2 is SYDVKM in the germline V gene.

The chain combines TRBV11-1 with TRBJ2-5, with TRBD2 identical over 8 bases. There are 14 residues in the CDR3. Per the germline V gene, CDR1 is SGHAT and CDR2 is FQDESV (reference sequence). The junction had 3 bases not matched to a gene; V was cut back by 5 bases and J by 1 base. The DNA of the CDR3 is TGTGCCAGCAGCCCGGGGGGGCCCCAAGAGACCCAGTACTTC. The encoded protein is CASSPGGPQETQYF.

The gene calls are TRBV7-3 and TRBJ2-2; 8 positions agree with TRBD1. The length of the CDR3 is 13 residues. V lost 6 bases and J lost 6; bases outside the gene matches: 3. The germline V gene has CDR1 SGHTA and CDR2 FQGTGA. The CDR3 loop reads CASRPQGAGELFF. The CDR3 DNA sequence: TGTGCCAGCAGACCACAGGGGGCCGGGGAGCTGTTTTTT.

The chain recombines TRBV11-3 with TRBJ2-1, with 11 bases that match TRBD2. Per the germline V gene, CDR1 is SGHNT and CDR2 is YENEEA. This CDR3 comprises 14 residues. V lost 5 bases to trimming and J lost 8 bases; unmatched junction nucleotides: 5. The chain's CDR3 is CASSPGGLADEQFF. DNA of the CDR3: TGTGCCAGCAGCCCGGGGGGACTAGCGGATGAGCAGTTCTTC.

CDR3 coding DNA: TGTGCCAGTATGGAATCTGCAACTAATGAAAAACTGTTTTTT. It codes for CASMESATNEKLFF. This rearrangement joins TRBV19 to TRBJ1-4; D unresolved. CDR3 length equals 14 residues. Germline V gives CDR1 LNHDA, CDR2 SQIVND (reference sequence). The ends were cut back, 7 bases at V and 0 bases at J, with 9 bases in the middle.

The rearrangement joins TRBV7-9 to TRBJ2-1; 13 bases agree with TRBD2. From germline, CDR1 is SEHNR and CDR2 FQNEAQ (reference sequence). Unmatched junction bases numbered 6, after V lost 5 bases and J lost 5 bases. This CDR3 comprises 16 residues. CDR3 sequence: CASSPGTSGVHNEQFF. The CDR3 DNA reads as TGTGCCAGCAGCCCAGGGACTAGCGGGGTCCACAATGAGCAGTTCTTC.

This chain connects TRBV19 to TRBJ1-5; 9 nucleotides line up with TRBD1. CDR1 is LNHDA and CDR2 is SQIVND in the germline V gene (reference sequence). Trimming at V came to 7 bases and at J to 5 bases, leaving 6 bases not matched to a gene. This CDR3 spans 14 amino acids. CDR3 sequence reads: CASNDRGLYQPQHF. CDR3 coding DNA: TGTGCCAGTAATGACAGGGGGTTGTATCAGCCCCAGCATTTT.

This clone was counted a single time. This chain uses TRBV12-5 with TRBJ2-7; 8 bases are a match to TRBD2. J gave up 4 bases and V 6 bases, and 2 bases lay outside the gene matches. The CDR3 contains 12 residues. Germline loops: CDR1 LGHNT, CDR2 FRNRAP. CDR3 coding DNA: TGTGCTAGTGGCCCGGGAGGGTACGAGCAGTACTTC. Translated: CASGPGGYEQYF.

The V gene is TRBV5-1, the J gene TRBJ2-2; 9 positions match TRBD1. J lost 7 bases, V lost 4 bases, and 8 bases had no gene match. The CDR3 extends over 15 amino acids. CDR1 is SGHRS, CDR2 YFSETQ, per germline. CDR3 nucleotides: TGCGCCAGCAGCCGTGGGACAGGGTCGGGCGGGGAGCTGTTTTTT. Amino acid sequence: CASSRGTGSGGELFF.

This chain links TRBV7-6 with TRBJ2-5; a weak D match, TRBD2 (5 bases). V gave up 6 bases and J gave up 5 bases, with 10 bases separating them. Germline V gives CDR1 SGHVS, CDR2 FNYEAQ. The CDR3 totals 12 residues. The CDR3 region has the DNA TGTGCCAGCAGGCGTACGGGGGAGACCCAGTACTTC. Its translation: CASRRTGETQYF.

The rearrangement joins TRBV9 to TRBJ2-1; the match to TRBD2 covers 16 bases. The CDR3 is 16 residues long. Germline CDR1 is SGDLS and CDR2 is YYNGEE. J lost 10 bases, V lost 4 bases, and 8 bases had no gene match. The CDR3 here is CASSPWGLAGGREQFF. CDR3 DNA: TGTGCCAGCAGCCCCTGGGGACTAGCGGGAGGGAGGGAGCAGTTCTTC.

This chain joins TRBV7-8 and TRBJ2-3; a possible D gene is TRBD2 (6 bases). V was cut by 5 bases and J by 8 bases, with 20 bases left in between. Germline V lookup: CDR1 SGHVS, CDR2 FQNEAQ. There are 15 residues in the CDR3. CDR3 sequence reads: CASSPRTGGIGTQYF. The CDR3 DNA is TGTGCCAGCAGCCCGAGGACTGGAGGGATCGGTACGCAGTATTTT.